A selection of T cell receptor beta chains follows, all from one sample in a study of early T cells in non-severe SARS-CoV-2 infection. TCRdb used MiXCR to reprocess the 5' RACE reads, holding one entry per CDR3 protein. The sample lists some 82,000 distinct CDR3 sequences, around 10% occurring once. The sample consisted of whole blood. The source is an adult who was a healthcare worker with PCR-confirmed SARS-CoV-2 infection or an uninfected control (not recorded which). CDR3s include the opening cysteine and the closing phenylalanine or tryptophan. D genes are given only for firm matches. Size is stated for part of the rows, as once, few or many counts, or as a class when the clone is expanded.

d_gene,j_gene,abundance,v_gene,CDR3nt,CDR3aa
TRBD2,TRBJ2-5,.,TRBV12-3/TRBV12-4,TGTGCCAGCAGCCTAGAAGCGGGACCCCAAGAGACCCAGTACTTC,CASSLEAGPQETQYF
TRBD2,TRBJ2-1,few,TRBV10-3,TGTGCCATCAGTCGGACTAGCGGGACCTACAATGAGCAGTTCTTC,CAISRTSGTYNEQFF
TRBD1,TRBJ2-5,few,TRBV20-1,TGCAGTGCTTCGACAGGGGTCGGGACCCAGTACTTC,CSASTGVGTQYF
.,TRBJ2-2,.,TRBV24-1,TGTGCCACCAGTGCCCTTCAGGGACAAAACACCGGGGAGCTGTTTTTT,CATSALQGQNTGELFF
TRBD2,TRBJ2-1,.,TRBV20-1,TGCAGTGCGCTGGGTCGAGGGACTAGAGATGAGCAGTTCTTC,CSALGRGTRDEQFF
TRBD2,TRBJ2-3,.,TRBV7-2,TGTGCCAGCAGCTTCCTAGCGGGAGGGGGGGCACCAGATACGCAGTATTTT,CASSFLAGGGAPDTQYF
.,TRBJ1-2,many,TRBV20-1,TGCAGTGCTAGACCCCAGGGAACAAACTATGGCTACACCTTC,CSARPQGTNYGYTF
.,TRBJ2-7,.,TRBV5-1,TGCGCCAGCAGCCCGGGCGATATCACCTACGAGCAGTACTTC,CASSPGDITYEQYF
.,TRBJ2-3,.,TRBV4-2,TGTGCCAGCAGCCAAGGACCCTACCCCCCAAGCGATACGCAGTATTTT,CASSQGPYPPSDTQYF
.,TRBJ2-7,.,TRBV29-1,TGCAGCGTCTCATCCGGGACCTACGAGCAGTACTTC,CSVSSGTYEQYF
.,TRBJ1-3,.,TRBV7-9,TGTGCCAGCAGCCCCGCGGGAAACACCATATATTTT,CASSPAGNTIYF
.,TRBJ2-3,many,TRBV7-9,TGTGCCAGCAGCTTCACGGAACAGAGCACAGATACGCAGTATTTT,CASSFTEQSTDTQYF
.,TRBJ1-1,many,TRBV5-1,TGCGCCAGCAGCATCGACAGGGAAGCTTTCTTT,CASSIDREAFF
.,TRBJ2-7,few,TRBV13,TGTGCCAGCAGCTTAGGACTCTACGAGCAGTACTTC,CASSLGLYEQYF
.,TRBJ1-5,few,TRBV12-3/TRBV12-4,TGTGCCAGCAGGTGGGGAAATGATCAGCCCCAGCATTTT,CASRWGNDQPQHF
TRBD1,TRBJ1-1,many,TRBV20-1,TGCAGTGCTAATAAAGGGGGCATGAACACTGAAGCTTTCTTT,CSANKGGMNTEAFF
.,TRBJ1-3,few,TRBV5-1,TGCGCCAGCAGCTTGGGCGGTGACGGAAACACCATATATTTT,CASSLGGDGNTIYF
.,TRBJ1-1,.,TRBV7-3,TGTGCCAGCAGCCCTACAGGGAAAACTGAAGCTTTCTTT,CASSPTGKTEAFF
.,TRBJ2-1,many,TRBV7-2,TGTGCCAGCAGCTTAACTAGCTACAATGAGCAGTTCTTC,CASSLTSYNEQFF
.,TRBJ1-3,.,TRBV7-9,TGTGCCAGCAGCTTTCGGCCTTTAGGGAACACCATATATTTT,CASSFRPLGNTIYF
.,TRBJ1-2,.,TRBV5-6,TGTGCCAGCAGCTTGGTTCGCCAGGGCCGTGACTATGGCTACACCTTC,CASSLVRQGRDYGYTF
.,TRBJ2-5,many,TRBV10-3,TGTGCCATCAGTGGAGGGCTGGGGGAGACCCAGTACTTC,CAISGGLGETQYF
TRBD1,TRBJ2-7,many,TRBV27,TGTGCCAGCAGTTCCCAGGGGGTCGGCGAGCAGTACTTC,CASSSQGVGEQYF
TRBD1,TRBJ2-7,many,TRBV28,TGTGCCAGCGGCAGGGGGTTATACGAGCAGTACTTC,CASGRGLYEQYF
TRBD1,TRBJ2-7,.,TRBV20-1,TGCAGTGCTGACAGGGGGGGCTCCTACGAGCAGTACTTC,CSADRGGSYEQYF
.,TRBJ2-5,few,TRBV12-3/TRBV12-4,TGTGCCAGCAGTTTATACGGGGATAAGGGAGAGACCCAGTACTTC,CASSLYGDKGETQYF
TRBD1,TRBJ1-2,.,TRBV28,TGTGCCAGCAGTCCTCTCCCCCGGACAGGGGACGGTGGCTACACCTTC,CASSPLPRTGDGGYTF
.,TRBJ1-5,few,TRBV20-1,TGCAGTGCTAGGGGGGAGCTCAATCAGCCCCAGCATTTT,CSARGELNQPQHF
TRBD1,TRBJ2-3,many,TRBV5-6,TGTGCCAGCAGCGGGACAGGGACCAATACGCAGTATTTT,CASSGTGTNTQYF
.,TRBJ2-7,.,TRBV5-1,TGCGCCAGCAGCTTCTCCTCGGGGAGCTACGAGCAGTACTTC,CASSFSSGSYEQYF
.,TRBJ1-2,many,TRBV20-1,TGCAGTGCCCTTGGGGGCCTTAACAACTATGGCTACACCTTC,CSALGGLNNYGYTF
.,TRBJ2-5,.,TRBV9,TGTGCCAGCAGCGTAGTGACAGGCGAGACCCAGTACTTC,CASSVVTGETQYF
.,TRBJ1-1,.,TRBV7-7,TGTGCTAGCAGCATCGAGCTGAACACTGAAGCTTTCTTT,CASSIELNTEAFF
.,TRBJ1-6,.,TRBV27,TGTGCCAGCAGTCCCTCTCTTTCACCCCTCCACTTT,CASSPSLSPLHF
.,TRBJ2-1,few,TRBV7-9,TGTGCCAGCAAGAACTCGGTGGGTTCCTACAATGAGCAGTTCTTC,CASKNSVGSYNEQFF
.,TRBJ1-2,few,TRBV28,TGTGCCAGCAGTGAGGGGAGCTCCTATGGCTACACCTTC,CASSEGSSYGYTF
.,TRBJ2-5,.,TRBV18,TGTGCCAGCTCACGACTAGACTTGGTTGGAGAGACCCAGTACTTC,CASSRLDLVGETQYF
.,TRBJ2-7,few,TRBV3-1,TGTGCCAGCAGTCCCCAGGGATCGGGAGAGCAGTACTTC,CASSPQGSGEQYF
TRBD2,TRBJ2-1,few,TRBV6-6,TGTGCCAGCTTCCACGGGACTAGCGGGAGAAATGAGCAGTTCTTC,CASFHGTSGRNEQFF
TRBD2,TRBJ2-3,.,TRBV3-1,TGTGCCAGCAGCCAAGACCCTACCAGCGGGGGAAGAGATACGCAGTATTTT,CASSQDPTSGGRDTQYF
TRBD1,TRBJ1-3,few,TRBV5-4,TGTGCCAGCGCAGAGGGACAGACGGGAAACACCATATATTTT,CASAEGQTGNTIYF
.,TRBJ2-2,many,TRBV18,TGTGCCAGCTCACCAGGGACGCGTCAGAACACCGGGGAGCTGTTTTTT,CASSPGTRQNTGELFF
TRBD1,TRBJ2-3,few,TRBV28,TGTGCCAGCAGTTTAGTGGGACAGGGAACCTTGTCAACAGATACGCAGTATTTT,CASSLVGQGTLSTDTQYF
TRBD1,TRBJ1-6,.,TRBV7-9,TGTGCCAGCAGCTCCCCGGGACAGGGGGGATCACCCCTCCACTTT,CASSSPGQGGSPLHF
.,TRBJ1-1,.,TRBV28,TGTGCCAGCAGTTTAAGGACCTTCGAAGCTTTCTTT,CASSLRTFEAFF
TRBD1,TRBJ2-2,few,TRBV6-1,TGTGCCACCAGACGAGAACCACAGGGGACGAACACCGGGGAGCTGTTTTTT,CATRREPQGTNTGELFF
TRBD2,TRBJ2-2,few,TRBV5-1,TGCGCCAGCAGGCCAGCGGGGTCCGGGGAGCTGTTTTTT,CASRPAGSGELFF
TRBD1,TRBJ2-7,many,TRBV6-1,TGTGCCAGCAGAGGACAGGGGGTTGTTTACGAGCAGTACTTC,CASRGQGVVYEQYF
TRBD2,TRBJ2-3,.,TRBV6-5,TGTGCCAGCAGTCGAGCGGGGTTCACAGATACGCAGTATTTT,CASSRAGFTDTQYF
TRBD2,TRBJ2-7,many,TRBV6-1,TGTGCCAGCAGTGAATATGTTAGCGGGGGCCTCTACGAGCAGTACTTC,CASSEYVSGGLYEQYF